Following are 27 T cell receptor beta chains from one sample sequenced in a study of T cell repertoires in cytomegalovirus infection. Each CDR3 protein is one row after TCRdb ran MiXCR on the reads. The sample shows nearly 550,000 distinct CDR3 sequences, 16% of them seen only once. Sequencing was carried out using CD8+ T cells from PBMCs. Every receptor here comes from a human donor in good health (CMV status not recorded). Some clones in this sample may be carry-over from other donors' samples.

Worth noting for this clonotype: This may be a read error, as it is one base from a much larger clone. The chain is built from TRBV27 and TRBJ1-2; 7 bases agree with TRBD1. CDR1 and CDR2 (germline): MNHEY, SMNVEV (reference sequence). CDR3 length: 15 residues. Trimming removed 5 bases from V and 5 bases from J; junction bases left unmatched: 11. The CDR3 sequence is CASSGPTGLEYGYTF. CDR3 sequence (DNA): TGTGCCAGCAGTGGCCCGACAGGGTTGGAATATGGCTACACCTTC.

This clonotype has ten or more counts. This chain links TRBV2 with TRBJ1-1; D possibly corresponds to TRBD1 (6 bases). This CDR3 is built from 12 residues. The germline gives CDR1 SNHLY, CDR2 FYNNEI. V gave up 9 bases and J gave up 2 bases, with 10 bases separating them. Here the CDR3 DNA reads TGTGCCAGGGACAGTCTAAACACTGAAGCTTTCTTT. It codes for CARDSLNTEAFF. The full variable domain, completed using reference TRBV2 and TRBJ1-1, is EPEVTQTPSHQVTQMGQEVILRCVPISNHLYFYWYRQILGQKVEFLVSFYNNEISEKSEIFDDQFSVERPDGSNFTLKIRSTKLEDSAMYFCARDSLNTEAFFGQGTRLTVV.

This clonotype was recorded many times. The rearrangement joins TRBV20-1 to TRBJ2-1, with 10 bases aligning to TRBD1. CDR1 and CDR2 (germline): DFQATT, SNEGSKA (reference sequence). The CDR3 loop spans 14 amino acids. V shed 6 bases, J shed 2 bases, and the junction held 4 bases outside the gene matches. The CDR3 sequence: CSAQTGGAYNEQFF. The CDR3 bases are TGCAGTGCCCAGACAGGGGGCGCCTACAATGAGCAGTTCTTC.

CDR3 loop: CASSQGGPSFEAFF. The CDR3 nucleotides are TGTGCCAGCAGCCAAGGGGGGCCATCCTTTGAAGCTTTCTTT. The rearrangement links TRBV3-1 to TRBJ1-1, with D tentatively TRBD1 (6 bases). In germline, CDR1 is LGHDT, CDR2 YNNKEL (reference sequence). V was trimmed by 1 base and J by 7 bases, leaving 13 bases between them. CDR3 size: 14 residues.

This clonotype was counted a few times. CDR3 sequence reads: CSAGGTRSETQYF. CDR3 sequence (DNA): TGCAGTGCTGGGGGGACTCGTTCGGAGACCCAGTACTTC. This sequence joins TRBV20-1 and TRBJ2-5; TRBD2 is a possible D gene (6 bases). This CDR3 has 13 residues. The V end was cut by 5 bases, the J end by 5 bases, with 15 bases between. Germline-derived CDR1 and CDR2 are DFQATT and SNEGSKA (reference sequence).

This clonotype was seen many times. V and J are TRBV7-2 and TRBJ1-6; D gene ambiguous. From germline, CDR1 is SGHTA and CDR2 FQGNSA. The CDR3 runs to 12 residues. Trimming cost V 3 bases and J 8 bases, with 5 bases left between them. In DNA, the CDR3 is TGTGCCAGCAGCTTTAGGGATTCACCCCTCCACTTT. Encoded protein: CASSFRDSPLHF.

This clonotype was detected many times. V is TRBV6-1 and J is TRBJ1-6, with D unclear. The CDR3 covers 16 residues. V was shortened by 3 bases and J by 0 bases, with 9 bases between the two germline ends. In germline, CDR1 is MNHNS, CDR2 SASEGT. The CDR3 nucleotides are TGTGCCAGCAGTGACGTAGCTTTCTCCTATAATTCACCCCTCCACTTT. This translates into CASSDVAFSYNSPLHF.

V and J are TRBV6-1 and TRBJ2-2, with 8 bases aligning to TRBD1. This CDR3 has 13 amino acids. J lost 3 bases, V lost 7 bases, and 1 base had no gene match. Germline lookup yields CDR1 MNHNS and CDR2 SASEGT. CDR3 loop: CASMDRDTGELFF. CDR3 bases: TGTGCCAGCATGGACAGGGACACCGGGGAGCTGTTTTTT.

This clonotype was recorded at least ten times. The genes are TRBV11-2 and TRBJ2-3; 9 bases agree with TRBD2. Germline CDR1 and CDR2: SGHAT and FQNNGV. The CDR3 is 18 residues long. V was clipped by 5 bases and J by 4 bases; unmatched bases: 16. The CDR3 protein is CASSKPDLIAGEADTQYF. CDR3 nucleotides: TGTGCCAGCAGCAAGCCCGACCTTATAGCGGGGGAAGCAGATACGCAGTATTTT.

The rearrangement joins TRBV5-6 to TRBJ2-1, with D possibly matching TRBD1 (6 bases). The V end was cut by 0 bases, the J end by 13 bases, with 11 bases between. The CDR3 runs 12 residues. Germline lookup yields CDR1 SGHDT and CDR2 YYEEEE. The CDR3 DNA sequence: TGTGCCAGCAGCTTGGGACAGGCGGGCCAGTTCTTC. Its protein is CASSLGQAGQFF.

Only a few counts were recorded for this clonotype. This chain uses TRBV9 with TRBJ2-1; D gene uncertain. Trimming removed 0 bases at V and 7 bases at J, with 8 bases between. The germline V gene has CDR1 SGDLS and CDR2 YYNGEE. This CDR3 has 13 residues. The CDR3 loop reads CASSVGSENEQFF. The DNA for the CDR3 is TGTGCCAGCAGCGTAGGGTCGGAGAATGAGCAGTTCTTC.

This clonotype occurred many times. V usage is TRBV7-6 and J usage is TRBJ1-4; D unresolved. V lost 3 bases and J lost 5, with 10 bases in between. CDR1 and CDR2 from the germline V gene are SGHVS and FNYEAQ. This CDR3 has 14 amino acids. CDR3 sequence reads: CASSFDNGNEKLFF. The CDR3 nucleotides are TGTGCCAGCAGCTTCGACAATGGGAATGAAAAACTGTTTTTT.

This clonotype has ten or more counts. The chain employs TRBV19 and TRBJ2-2; 7 bases map to TRBD1. Unmatched junction bases numbered 6, after V lost 5 bases and J lost 6 bases. The CDR3 runs to 14 residues. Germline V gene data show CDR1 as LNHDA and CDR2 as SQIVND (reference sequence). The CDR3 region is CASSLAQGAGELFF. The CDR3 nucleotides read TGTGCCAGTAGTCTAGCCCAGGGGGCCGGGGAGCTGTTTTTT.

This clonotype was recorded many times. The chain has TRBV4-1 and TRBJ2-3; 7 nucleotides match TRBD2. V lost 0 bases to trimming and J lost 2 bases; unmatched junction nucleotides: 14. The CDR3 loop spans 19 amino acids. In germline, CDR1 is MGHRA, CDR2 YSYEKL. The CDR3 DNA is TGCGCCAGCAGCCAAGAAGGTTTGGCTAGCGGAATCATCACAGATACGCAGTATTTT. This gives the protein CASSQEGLASGIITDTQYF.

Ten or more counts support this clonotype. CDR3 DNA sequence: TGTGCCAGCAGCCAAGCGGGACAGCCCTACGAGCAGTACTTC. Translating it yields CASSQAGQPYEQYF. This chain uses TRBV14 with TRBJ2-7; the match to TRBD1 covers 7 bases. Germline lookup yields CDR1 SGHDN and CDR2 FVKESK. The CDR3 has 14 amino acids. V was clipped by 1 base and J by 2 bases; unmatched bases: 2.

Ten or more counts support this clonotype. This chain joins TRBV7-9 and TRBJ2-7; D perhaps matches TRBD1 (6 bases). CDR1 SEHNR and CDR2 FQNEAQ come from the germline V gene (reference sequence). V lost 5 bases and J 6 bases, leaving 8 bases between the germline ends. This CDR3 is built from 11 residues. The CDR3 loop is CASSATGEQYF. The CDR3 nucleotides are TGTGCCAGCAGCGCGACAGGCGAGCAGTACTTC.

The table lists this clonotype with a few counts. The chain recombines TRBV12-5 with TRBJ1-5; possibly TRBD1 for D (6 bases). CDR3 length: 17 amino acids. Germline loops: CDR1 LGHNT, CDR2 FRNRAP. The ends were cut back, 1 base at V and 3 bases at J, with 16 bases in the middle. CDR3 residues: CASGLDPPGHINQPQHF. The DNA of the CDR3 is TGTGCTAGTGGTTTGGACCCCCCGGGACATATCAATCAGCCCCAGCATTTT.

The chain links TRBV5-1 to TRBJ1-2; 9 bases agree with TRBD1. CDR1 and CDR2 (germline): SGHRS, YFSETQ. This CDR3 is 13 amino acids long. Trimming cost V 6 bases and J 6 bases; bases outside gene matches: 6. CDR3 nucleotide sequence: TGCGCCAGCAAGGACAGGGGAATGGATGGCTACACCTTC. Protein: CASKDRGMDGYTF.

This clonotype turned up a few times. The chain joins TRBV9 to TRBJ2-7; 9 positions match TRBD2. The germline V gene encodes CDR1 SGDLS and CDR2 YYNGEE. V trimming: 0 bases; J trimming: 2 bases; junction bases outside the gene matches: 3. The CDR3 loop spans 15 amino acids. CDR3 in DNA: TGTGCCAGCAGCGTAGCTAGCGGGACCCCCTACGAGCAGTACTTC. It codes for CASSVASGTPYEQYF.

This clonotype was seen a few times. This chain uses TRBV5-6 with TRBJ2-7; D is tentatively TRBD1 or TRBD2 (5 bases each). The V end was cut by 5 bases, the J end by 5 bases, with 11 bases between. From germline, CDR1 is SGHDT and CDR2 YYEEEE. This CDR3 comprises 12 residues. The CDR3 region is CASRYPGHEQYF. In nucleotides, the CDR3 is TGTGCCAGCAGATATCCGGGACACGAGCAGTACTTC. Based on the CDR3 plus reference TRBV5-6 and TRBJ2-7, the full variable domain is DAGVTQSPTHLIKTRGQQVTLRCSPKSGHDTVSWYQQALGQGPQFIFQYYEEEERQRGNFPDRFSGHQFPNYSSELNVNALLLGDSALYLCASRYPGHEQYFGPGTRLTVT.

The V and J genes are TRBV2 and TRBJ2-7, with D uncertain. This CDR3 spans 13 amino acids. With 3 bases removed from V and 4 bases from J, the gap between germline ends came to 10 bases. Germline CDR1 SNHLY, CDR2 FYNNEI. In DNA form, the CDR3 reads TGTGCCAGCAGTGAGCGCAGAGGTTACGAGCAGTACTTC. Its translation is CASSERRGYEQYF.

At least ten counts were recorded for this clonotype. The V and J genes are TRBV7-8 and TRBJ1-5, with 10 bases that match TRBD1. The length of the CDR3 is 15 residues. Germline V gene sequence: CDR1 SGHVS, CDR2 FQNEAQ. V dropped 5 bases and J dropped 6; count of bases not matched to a gene: 7. The CDR3 DNA sequence: TGTGCCAGCAGCGGCGAAAGGGACAGGGGTCAGCCCCAGCATTTT. It translates to CASSGERDRGQPQHF.

This clonotype was observed at least ten times. J is TRBJ2-5 and V is TRBV7-2; D uncertain. Per the germline V gene, CDR1 is SGHTA and CDR2 is FQGNSA. The CDR3 covers 15 residues. Deletions cut 2 bases from V and 5 bases from J, with 15 bases between. The CDR3 loop reads CASSLYTGQLETQYF. DNA for the CDR3: TGTGCCAGCAGCTTATATACGGGTCAGCTGGAGACCCAGTACTTC. Variable domain in full (rest from reference TRBV7-2 and TRBJ2-5): GAGVSQSPSNKVTEKGKDVELRCDPISGHTALYWYRQSLGQGLEFLIYFQGNSAPDKSGLPSDRFSAERTGGSVSTLTIQRTQQEDSAVYLCASSLYTGQLETQYFGPGTRLLVL.

This chain connects TRBV5-8 to TRBJ2-7; no clear D gene. Trimming pared 3 bases from V and 9 bases from J, leaving 10 bases between. Germline values: CDR1 SGHTS, CDR2 YDEGEE. This CDR3 contains 11 residues. The CDR3 DNA sequence: TGTGCCAGCAGCTCAGAGAGGCGGCAGTACTTC. This translates into CASSSERRQYF.

This clonotype was detected many times. The gene calls are TRBV6-9 and TRBJ2-7; either TRBD1 or TRBD2 may fit D (10 bases each). V was shortened by 4 bases and J by 6 bases, with 31 bases between the two germline ends. CDR3 length equals 19 residues. Germline V gene sequence: CDR1 MNHGY, CDR2 SVAAGI. CDR3 DNA sequence: TGTGCCAGCAGTTCCCCGGACAGGGGGGTCCTAGCGGGAGAGGGCGAGCAGTACTTC. Translated: CASSSPDRGVLAGEGEQYF.

This chain connects TRBV2 to TRBJ2-1; no definite D call. The CDR3 runs to 14 residues. V lost 4 bases and J 2 bases, leaving 9 bases between the germline ends. CDR1 and CDR2 (germline): SNHLY, FYNNEI. The CDR3 bases are TGTGCCAGCAGTGGGGTAGTCGCCTACAATGAGCAGTTCTTC. This sequence encodes CASSGVVAYNEQFF.

This rearrangement joins TRBV27 to TRBJ2-3, with TRBD1 matching 7 bases. V lost 5 bases, J lost 2 bases, and 7 bases stayed unmatched. The CDR3 contains 15 residues. CDR1 MNHEY and CDR2 SMNVEV come from the germline V gene (reference sequence). The CDR3 DNA sequence: TGTGCCAGCAGTCCCCGGACAGGACTCACAGATACGCAGTATTTT. It yields the protein CASSPRTGLTDTQYF.